This T cell receptor (beta chain) came from a study of OX40 agonist ivuxolimab in advanced cancers. Notes on the research overall: Ivuxolimab was a fully human IgG2 agonistic monoclonal antibody targeting the costimulatory receptor OX40 (CD134). The paper describes the monotherapy dose-escalation part (N of about 54 patients) of the phase I trial of ivuxolimab. Patients were allowed to have had prior anti-PD-1, anti-PD-L1 or anti-CTLA-4 therapy, and more than 30% of the dose-escalation patients had previously received checkpoint inhibitors. Of the roughly 52 patients in dose escalation, around 19 had hepatocellular carcinoma, about 15 had melanoma, 9 had renal cell carcinoma and 9 had head and neck cancer. The dose-escalation cohort was 82.7% male with a mean age of roughly 62 years, ranging from roughly 23 to 80. The point of sequencing TCRbeta in the periphery was to test whether ivuxolimab changed TCR sequence diversity and drove clonal T-cell expansion. Intravenous ivuxolimab was administered to patients every 2 weeks at six dose levels: 0.01, 0.1, 0.3, 1.5, 3 and 10 mg/kg. Three dose-escalation patients achieved partial responses, one with hepatocellular carcinoma and two with cutaneous melanoma. Results the study describes overall, beyond this receptor: After ivuxolimab, CD8+ T cells had more expanded clones than CD4+ T cells on average. In the 0.1-3.0 mg/kg groups, partial responders were among the patients with the lowest normalized peripheral clonal expansion, particularly in CD8+ T cells. Low levels of normalized T-cell clonal expansion were also seen in some nonresponding patients. Antigen specificity was not determined for the clonally expanded peripheral T cells. At doses from 0.1 to 3.0 mg/kg, clonal expansion was seen in both CD4+ and CD8+ blood T cells between baseline and week 6.

The CDR3 spans 15 residues, from the cysteine through the phenylalanine. Solely the CDR3 DNA is kept, with 45 bases framed from the first base. Compared with germline, V lacks 1 base and J lacks 7 bases; bases without a gene match: 4. Taken from the germline V gene, the CDR1 and CDR2 loops are SGHAT and FQNNGV. The trial excluded patients who had a history of autoimmune disease or who were on systemic immunosuppression. Peripheral blood for TCR sequencing was collected from all dose cohorts at baseline, on cycle 4 day 1, and on cycle 7 day 1. The samples were taken from a phase I, first-in-human, multicenter, open-label dose-escalation trial of ivuxolimab. Adults with locally advanced or metastatic melanoma, renal cell, hepatocellular, or head and neck squamous cell carcinoma were enrolled in the trial. Before TCR sequencing, CD4+ T cells and CD8+ T cells from peripheral blood were sorted into separate populations.

To sequence the TCRbeta CDR3 region, genomic DNA was isolated from the sorted cells. The immunoSEQ Assay was used for sequencing of TCRbeta CDR3 regions. TCRdb carries this immuneACCESS record with in-frame sequences only. Its versions omit some clonotypes, under half of them owing to an unresolved V gene in the studies checked, with the rest unexplained. This sample lists some 10,000 clones; approximately 80% were detected once. The ten top clones hold roughly 8.3% of the sample. This clone appeared a few times. The target of this receptor is not known. No base qualities exist here, and no much larger clone lies one base off it.

This specimen consisted of CD4+ or CD8+ T cells sorted from blood, obtained in a trial of the OX40 agonist ivuxolimab. The rearranged segments are TRBV11-2 and TRBJ1-5, and TRBD1 matches 10 of the central bases. The source of this sequence is an adult with an advanced solid tumor such as melanoma, head and neck, liver or kidney cancer. CDR3 loop: CASSLAATGGQPQHF. In nucleotides, the sequence is TGTGCCAGCAGCTTAGCCGCGACAGGGGGCCAGCCCCAGCATTTT.